This TCR beta chain is from a study of blood T cells in healthy people across ages. Overall study findings and caveats: Since the PBMCs were unsorted, naive and antigen-experienced cells could not be conclusively compared.

Concerning this clonotype: The antigen is unknown.

V trimming: 2 bases; J trimming: 7 bases; junction bases outside the gene matches: 14. The CDR3 spans 18 residues. Germline V gives CDR1 MGHRA, CDR2 YSYEKL. PCR was performed a second time for roughly 7 to 12 cycles using a sample-barcoded 5' primer and a J-beta primer mix. TCRdb used MiXCR to reprocess the 5' RACE reads, holding one entry per CDR3 protein. The profile covers about 640,000 distinct CDR3 sequences, with approximately 59% appearing a single time and 30% to 40% taken by the ten largest. The source is a man in his 60s in good health. The V call is TRBV4-1, the J call TRBJ2-3, with 11 bases that match TRBD2. Sequences were obtained from blood. The CDR3 sequence is CASSQTFRLSGGANTQYF. CDR3 bases: TGCGCCAGCAGCCAAACATTTAGGCTTAGCGGGGGGGCGAATACGCAGTATTTT.